These 3 T cell receptor beta chains originate from one sample sequenced in a study of blood T cell repertoires in COVID-19. The data were produced by immunoSEQ multiplex PCR, yet TCRdb's version contains in-frame clones alone and is incomplete. The data show around 270,000 clones, 84% seen once. Specimen: peripheral blood. These receptors were collected from a man in his fifties or sixties with acute or convalescent COVID-19.

On this clone itself: Here the CDR3 omits its conserved ending phenylalanine or tryptophan, so a read error is the likely source. Because the CDR3's place on the DNA is in doubt, the DNA is left out and the CDR3 is given as listed by TCRdb. This chain connects TRBV27 to TRBJ1-2; the D call in the table, TRBD1, was not verified against the DNA. From germline, CDR1 is MNHEY and CDR2 SMNVEV (reference sequence). The CDR3 spans 11 residues, counting both ends. This CDR3 reads CASSPDRGSSS.

This chain connects TRBV12-3 or TRBV12-4 to TRBJ2-7, with TRBD1 identical over 11 bases. Trimming at V came to 6 bases and at J to 5 bases, leaving 3 bases not matched to a gene. The CDR3 runs to 13 residues. CDR3 sequence (DNA): TGTGCCAGCAGGGGACAGGGGGACCACGAGCAGTACTTC. As protein: CASRGQGDHEQYF.

The CDR3 DNA sequence: TGTGCCAGCTCACCAGCCCGGGACAGGAACACTGAAGCTTTCTTT. Protein sequence: CASSPARDRNTEAFF. The V and J genes are TRBV18 and TRBJ1-1; 7 nucleotides match TRBD1. Per the germline V gene, CDR1 is KGHSH and CDR2 is LQKENI. The CDR3 has 15 residues. V gave up 2 bases and J gave up 1 base; unmatched junction bases: 4.